This T cell receptor (beta chain) was documented in a study of T cells in Graves' hyperthyroidism and ophthalmopathy. This clonotype was detected a few times. V was clipped by 4 bases and J by 12 bases; unmatched bases: 6. The CDR3 consists of 14 residues. Using RNA transcripts as the source, TCR beta CDR3 regions were amplified. The study used the HTBI primer set for a first-round RT-PCR of the TCR CDR3. MiXCR, applied by TCRdb to the multiplex PCR reads, yields one record per CDR3 protein. This sample has hundreds of thousands of distinct CDR3 sequences, with about a sixth found just once. This receptor was obtained from a woman aged 18-29 years with Graves' ophthalmopathy. V gene TRBV12-3 or TRBV12-4 combines with J gene TRBJ2-5; TRBD2 agrees at 15 bases. The sequencing sample was made of blood. For the CDR3, the DNA is TGTGCCAGCAGTTCCCGGACTAGCGGGAGGGGGGAGTACTTC. This sequence encodes CASSSRTSGRGEYF.